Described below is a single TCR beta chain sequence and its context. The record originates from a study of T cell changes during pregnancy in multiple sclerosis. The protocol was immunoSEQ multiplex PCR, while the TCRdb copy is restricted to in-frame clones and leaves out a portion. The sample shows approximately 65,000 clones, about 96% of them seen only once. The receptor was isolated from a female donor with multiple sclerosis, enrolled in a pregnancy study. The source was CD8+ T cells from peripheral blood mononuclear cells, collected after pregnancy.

CDR3 DNA sequence: TGTGCCAGCTCACCAGGAGGGGCGGGCTACGAGCAGTACTTC. This codes for CASSPGGAGYEQYF. This sequence joins TRBV18 and TRBJ2-7; a weak D match, TRBD2 (6 bases). CDR1 KGHSH and CDR2 LQKENI come from the germline V gene. There are 14 residues in the CDR3. V shed 2 bases and J shed 3 bases, with 11 bases lying between them.